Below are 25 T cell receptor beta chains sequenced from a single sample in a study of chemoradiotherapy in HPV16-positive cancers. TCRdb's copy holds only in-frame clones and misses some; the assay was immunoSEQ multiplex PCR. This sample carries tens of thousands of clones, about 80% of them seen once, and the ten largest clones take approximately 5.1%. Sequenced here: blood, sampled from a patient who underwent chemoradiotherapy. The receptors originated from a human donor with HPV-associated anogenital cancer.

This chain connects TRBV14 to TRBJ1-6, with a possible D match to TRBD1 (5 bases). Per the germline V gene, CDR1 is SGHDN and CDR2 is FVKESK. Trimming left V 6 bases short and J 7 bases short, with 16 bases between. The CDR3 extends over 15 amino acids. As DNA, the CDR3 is TGTGCCAGCAGAATCGGGAGGGGATCCAATTCACCCCTCCACTTT. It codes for CASRIGRGSNSPLHF.

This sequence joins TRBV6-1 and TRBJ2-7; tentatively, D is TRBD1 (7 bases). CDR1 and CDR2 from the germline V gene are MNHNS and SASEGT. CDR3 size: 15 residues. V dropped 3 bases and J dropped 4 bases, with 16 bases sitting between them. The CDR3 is CASSEEGAGGYEQYF. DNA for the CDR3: TGTGCCAGCAGTGAGGAGGGGGCAGGGGGTTACGAGCAGTACTTC.

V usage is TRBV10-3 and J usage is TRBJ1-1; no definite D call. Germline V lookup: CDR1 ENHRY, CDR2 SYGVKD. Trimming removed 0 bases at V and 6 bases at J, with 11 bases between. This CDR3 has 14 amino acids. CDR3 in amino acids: CAISESYEGSEAFF. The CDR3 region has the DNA TGTGCCATCAGTGAGTCGTATGAGGGTTCTGAAGCTTTCTTT.

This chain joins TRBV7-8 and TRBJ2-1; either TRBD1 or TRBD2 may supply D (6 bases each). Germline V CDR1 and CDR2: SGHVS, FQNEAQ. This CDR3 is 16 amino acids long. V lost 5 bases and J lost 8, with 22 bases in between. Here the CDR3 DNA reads TGTGCCAGCAGCAGGGACCGGAGGGGGGTCCTTTATGAGCAGTTCTTC. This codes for CASSRDRRGVLYEQFF.

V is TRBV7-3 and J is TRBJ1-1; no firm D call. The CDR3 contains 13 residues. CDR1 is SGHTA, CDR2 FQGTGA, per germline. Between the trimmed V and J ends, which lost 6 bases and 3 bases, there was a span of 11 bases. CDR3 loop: CASRKGEDTEAFF. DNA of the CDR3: TGTGCCAGCAGAAAGGGTGAGGACACTGAAGCTTTCTTT. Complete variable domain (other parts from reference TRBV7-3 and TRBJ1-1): GAGVSQTPSNKVTEKGKYVELRCDPISGHTALYWYRQSLGQGPEFLIYFQGTGAADDSGLPNDRFFAVRPEGSVSTLKIQRTERGDSAVYLCASRKGEDTEAFFGQGTRLTVV.

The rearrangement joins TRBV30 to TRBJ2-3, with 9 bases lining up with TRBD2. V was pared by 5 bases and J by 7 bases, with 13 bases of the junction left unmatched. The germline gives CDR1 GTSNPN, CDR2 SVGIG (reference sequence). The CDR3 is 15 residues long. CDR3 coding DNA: TGTGCCTGGCAAGGCGGGGGGGCCAGTGGGAATACGCAGTATTTT. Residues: CAWQGGGASGNTQYF.

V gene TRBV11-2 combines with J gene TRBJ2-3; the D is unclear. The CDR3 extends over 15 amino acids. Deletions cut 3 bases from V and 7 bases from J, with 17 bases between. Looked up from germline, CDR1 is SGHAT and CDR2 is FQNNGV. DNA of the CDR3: TGTGCCAGCAGCTTTAGGTATGGGAAGCAGAATACGCAGTATTTT. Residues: CASSFRYGKQNTQYF.

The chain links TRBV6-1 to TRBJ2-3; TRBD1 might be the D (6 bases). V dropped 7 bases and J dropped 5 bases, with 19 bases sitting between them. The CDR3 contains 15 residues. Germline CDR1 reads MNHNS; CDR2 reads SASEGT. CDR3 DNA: TGTGCCAGCAAAATTTTTCAGGGGTTACAAGATACGCAGTATTTT. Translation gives CASKIFQGLQDTQYF.

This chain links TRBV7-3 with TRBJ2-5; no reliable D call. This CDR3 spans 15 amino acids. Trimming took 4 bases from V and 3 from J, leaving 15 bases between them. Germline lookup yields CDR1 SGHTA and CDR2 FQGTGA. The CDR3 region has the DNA TGTGCCAGCAGCTCCACGCCCGGGTTCAAAGAGACCCAGTACTTC. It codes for CASSSTPGFKETQYF.

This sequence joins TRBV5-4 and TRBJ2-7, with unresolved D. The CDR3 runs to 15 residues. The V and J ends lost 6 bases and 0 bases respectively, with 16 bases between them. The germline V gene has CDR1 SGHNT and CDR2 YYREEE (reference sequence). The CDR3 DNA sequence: TGTGCCAGCACCTCGGACCCACTAACCTCCTACGAGCAGTACTTC. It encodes CASTSDPLTSYEQYF. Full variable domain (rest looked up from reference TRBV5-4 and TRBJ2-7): ETGVTQSPTHLIKTRGQQVTLRCSSQSGHNTVSWYQQALGQGPQFIFQYYREEENGRGNFPPRFSGLQFPNYSSELNVNALELDDSALYLCASTSDPLTSYEQYFGPGTRLTVT.

CDR3 DNA sequence: TGTGCCAGCAGTGAAGCGGTCGGGCCCTACAATGAGCAGTTCTTC. Translating gives CASSEAVGPYNEQFF. The chain is built from TRBV6-1 and TRBJ2-1; D ambiguous. The CDR3 runs 15 residues. V lost 0 bases and J lost 2, with 8 bases in between. Germline V lookup: CDR1 MNHNS, CDR2 SASEGT.

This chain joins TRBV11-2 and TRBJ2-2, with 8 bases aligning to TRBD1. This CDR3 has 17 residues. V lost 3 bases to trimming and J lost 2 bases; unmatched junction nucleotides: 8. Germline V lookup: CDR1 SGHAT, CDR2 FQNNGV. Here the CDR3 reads CASSFGAAGGNTGELFF. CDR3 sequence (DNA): TGTGCCAGCAGCTTTGGAGCTGCAGGGGGCAACACCGGGGAGCTGTTTTTT.

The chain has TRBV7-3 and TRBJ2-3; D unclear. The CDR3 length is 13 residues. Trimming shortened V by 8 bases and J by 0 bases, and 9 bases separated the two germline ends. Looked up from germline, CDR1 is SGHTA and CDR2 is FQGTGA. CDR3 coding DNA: TGTGCCAGCGGAAAGGGTAGCACAGATACGCAGTATTTT. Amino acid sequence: CASGKGSTDTQYF. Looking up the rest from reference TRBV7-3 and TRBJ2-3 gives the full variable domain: GAGVSQTPSNKVTEKGKYVELRCDPISGHTALYWYRQSLGQGPEFLIYFQGTGAADDSGLPNDRFFAVRPEGSVSTLKIQRTERGDSAVYLCASGKGSTDTQYFGPGTRLTVL.

The CDR3 loop is CASTRGAWNPGELFF. The DNA for the CDR3 is TGTGCCAGCACCCGAGGAGCGTGGAATCCCGGGGAGCTGTTTTTT. The chain joins TRBV6-5 to TRBJ2-2; D remains unclear. This CDR3 has 15 residues. CDR1 is MNHEY and CDR2 is SVGAGI in the germline V gene. Trimming removed 7 bases from V and 6 bases from J, with 18 bases in between.

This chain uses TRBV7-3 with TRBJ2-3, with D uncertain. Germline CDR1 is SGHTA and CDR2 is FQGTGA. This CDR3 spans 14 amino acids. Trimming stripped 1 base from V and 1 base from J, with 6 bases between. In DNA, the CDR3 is TGTGCCAGCAGCTTAATGACTGGCACAGATACGCAGTATTTT. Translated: CASSLMTGTDTQYF.

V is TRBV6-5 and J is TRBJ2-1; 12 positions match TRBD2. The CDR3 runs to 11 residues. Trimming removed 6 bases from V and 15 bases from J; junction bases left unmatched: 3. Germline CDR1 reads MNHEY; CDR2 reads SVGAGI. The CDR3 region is CASSSSGGVFF. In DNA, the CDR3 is TGTGCCAGCAGCTCTAGCGGGGGGGTGTTCTTC.

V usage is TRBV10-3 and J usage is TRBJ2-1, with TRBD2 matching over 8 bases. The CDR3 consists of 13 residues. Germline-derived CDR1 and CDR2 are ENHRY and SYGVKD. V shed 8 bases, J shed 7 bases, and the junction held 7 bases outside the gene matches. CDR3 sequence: CAIQRGGRNEQFF. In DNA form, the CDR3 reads TGTGCCATCCAACGGGGGGGCCGGAATGAGCAGTTCTTC.

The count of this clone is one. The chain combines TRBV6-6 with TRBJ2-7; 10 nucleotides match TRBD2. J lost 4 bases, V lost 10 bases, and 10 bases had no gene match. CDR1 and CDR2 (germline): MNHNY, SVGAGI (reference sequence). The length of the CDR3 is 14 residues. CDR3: CATAASGGSYEQYF. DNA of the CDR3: TGTGCCACCGCCGCTAGCGGGGGTAGTTACGAGCAGTACTTC.

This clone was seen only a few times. The CDR3 spells CASSLGYQETQYF. In nucleotides, the CDR3 is TGTGCCAGCAGCTTAGGGTACCAAGAGACCCAGTACTTC. This chain uses TRBV7-2 with TRBJ2-5; D remains ambiguous. From germline, CDR1 is SGHTA and CDR2 FQGNSA. V gave up 1 base and J gave up 0 bases, with 3 bases separating them. The CDR3 is 13 amino acids.

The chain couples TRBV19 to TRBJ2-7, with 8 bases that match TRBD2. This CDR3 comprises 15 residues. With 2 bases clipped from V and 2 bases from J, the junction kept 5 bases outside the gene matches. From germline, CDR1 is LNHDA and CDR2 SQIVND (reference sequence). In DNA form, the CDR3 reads TGTGCCAGTAGTATAAGCGGGCGGGGGGCCTACGAGCAGTACTTC. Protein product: CASSISGRGAYEQYF.

CDR3: CASSFERGALYGYTF. CDR3 sequence (DNA): TGTGCCAGCAGTTTCGAGCGGGGGGCGCTTTATGGCTACACCTTC. The genes are TRBV28 and TRBJ1-2, with D perhaps matching TRBD1 (6 bases). Deletions cut 3 bases from V and 5 bases from J, with 16 bases between. This CDR3 is 15 amino acids long. CDR1 is MDHEN and CDR2 is SYDVKM in the germline V gene.

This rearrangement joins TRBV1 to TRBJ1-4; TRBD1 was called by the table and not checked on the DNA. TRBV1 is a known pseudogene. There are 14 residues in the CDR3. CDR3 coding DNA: TGCACCAGCAGCCCCCCGGGACAGGGAGAAAAACTGTTTTTT. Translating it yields CTSSPPGQGEKLFF.

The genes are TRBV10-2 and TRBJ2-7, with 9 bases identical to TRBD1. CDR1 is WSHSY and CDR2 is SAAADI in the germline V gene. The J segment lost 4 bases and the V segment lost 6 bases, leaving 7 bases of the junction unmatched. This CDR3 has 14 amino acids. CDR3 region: CASRTDRGMYEQYF. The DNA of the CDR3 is TGCGCCAGCAGGACCGACAGGGGGATGTACGAGCAGTACTTC.

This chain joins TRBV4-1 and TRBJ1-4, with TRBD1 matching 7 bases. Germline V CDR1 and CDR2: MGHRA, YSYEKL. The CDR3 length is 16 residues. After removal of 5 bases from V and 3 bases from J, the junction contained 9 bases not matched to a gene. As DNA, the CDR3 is TGCGCCAGCAGCGACGTTCAGGGGGAAGCTAATGAAAAACTGTTTTTT. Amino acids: CASSDVQGEANEKLFF.

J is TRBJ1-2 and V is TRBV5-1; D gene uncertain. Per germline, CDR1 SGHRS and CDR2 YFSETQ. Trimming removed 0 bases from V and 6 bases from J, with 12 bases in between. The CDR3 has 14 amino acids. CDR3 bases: TGCGCCAGCAGCTTGGCGCGTACTATGGATGGCTACACCTTC. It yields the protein CASSLARTMDGYTF.